The 5 T cell receptor beta chains listed next were all sequenced from one sample in a study of T cell clonotyping in hematopoietic cell transplantation. Sequencing used immunoSEQ multiplex PCR; TCRdb keeps in-frame clones, though not all of them. This sample has some 8,000 clones; more than 80% occur once, and the top ten carry 4.4%. Sample: PBMCs, taken 180 days after allogeneic stem cell transplant. The receptors shown here come from a female patient aged 50-60 years who had an allogeneic stem cell transplant from an unrelated donor, so the T cells may come from the graft donor. Some clones in this sample may be carry-over from other donors' samples.

The sample holds one count of this clone. This rearrangement joins TRBV6-5 to TRBJ1-4; no clear D. CDR1 is MNHEY and CDR2 is SVGAGI in the germline V gene. The CDR3 totals 13 residues. V lost 3 bases, J lost 10 bases, and 12 bases lay in between. CDR3 region: CASSYRGKGKLFF. In DNA, the CDR3 is TGTGCCAGCAGTTATCGAGGGAAGGGAAAACTGTTTTTT.

The J gene is TRBJ2-1, the V gene TRBV6-5, with D possibly matching TRBD2 (7 bases). Trimming removed 2 bases at V and 1 base at J, with 12 bases between. CDR3 length: 16 amino acids. The germline CDR1 and CDR2 sequences are MNHEY and SVGAGI. CDR3 region: CASSYGGAASYNEQFF. The CDR3 coding sequence is TGTGCCAGCAGTTACGGGGGGGCTGCTTCCTACAATGAGCAGTTCTTC.

The chain couples TRBV13 to TRBJ2-3; TRBD2 agrees at 13 bases. The CDR3 runs to 17 residues. Per the germline V gene, CDR1 is PRHDT and CDR2 is FYEKMQ (reference sequence). Trimming cost V 2 bases and J 3 bases; bases outside gene matches: 5. The CDR3 region is CASSLSGLAGATDTQYF. The CDR3 nucleotides read TGTGCCAGCAGCTTAAGCGGACTAGCGGGAGCAACAGATACGCAGTATTTT.

The CDR3 bases are TGTGCCAGCAGCCTCAAACAGGGGCTACAGGGGTACGAGCAGTACTTC. Translated, it gives CASSLKQGLQGYEQYF. The chain couples TRBV2 to TRBJ2-7; TRBD1 matches 7 bases. The CDR3 has 16 residues. Looked up from germline, CDR1 is SNHLY and CDR2 is FYNNEI. The J segment lost 4 bases and the V segment lost 6 bases, leaving 15 bases of the junction unmatched.

CDR3 protein: CASSLFFGGAENTGELFF. CDR3 DNA sequence: TGTGCCAGCAGCTTGTTCTTTGGGGGGGCGGAGAACACCGGGGAGCTGTTTTTT. This sequence joins TRBV5-4 and TRBJ2-2; a weak D match, TRBD2 (7 bases). Trimming pared 1 base from V and 1 base from J, leaving 17 bases between. CDR1 and CDR2 from the germline V gene are SGHNT and YYREEE (reference sequence). The CDR3 sequence is 18 residues long.